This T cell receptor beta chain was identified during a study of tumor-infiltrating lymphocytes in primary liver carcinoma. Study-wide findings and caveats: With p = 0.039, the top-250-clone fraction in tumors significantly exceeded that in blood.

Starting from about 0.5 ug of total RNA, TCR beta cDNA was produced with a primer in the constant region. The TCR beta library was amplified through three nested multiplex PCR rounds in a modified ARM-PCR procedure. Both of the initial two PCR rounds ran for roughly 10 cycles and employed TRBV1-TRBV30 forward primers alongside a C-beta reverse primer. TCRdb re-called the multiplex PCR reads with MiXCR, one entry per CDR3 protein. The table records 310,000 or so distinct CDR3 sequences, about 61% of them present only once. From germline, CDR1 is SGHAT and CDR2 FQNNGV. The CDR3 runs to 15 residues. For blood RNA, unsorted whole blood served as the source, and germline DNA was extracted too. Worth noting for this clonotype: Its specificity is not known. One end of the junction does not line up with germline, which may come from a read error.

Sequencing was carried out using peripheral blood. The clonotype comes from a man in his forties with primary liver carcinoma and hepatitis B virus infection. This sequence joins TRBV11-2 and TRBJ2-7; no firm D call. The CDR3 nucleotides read TGTGCCAGCAGCCCTCGGGCTCCCCAATCCTACGAGCAGTATTTC. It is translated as CASSPRAPQSYEQYF.